Shown below are 3 T cell receptor beta chains from a single sample sequenced in a study of blood T cell repertoires in COVID-19. Generated by immunoSEQ multiplex PCR, the TCRdb table keeps only in-frame clones and is missing some. The sample comprises hundreds of thousands of clones, 80% to 90% of which are singletons, and less than 1.2% rests with the top ten. The sample was PBMCs or T cells enriched from blood (not recorded which). The receptors were sampled from a man between 18 and 35 years old who had recovered from COVID-19.

This chain connects TRBV28 to TRBJ2-1, with TRBD2 identical over 14 bases. There are 17 residues in the CDR3. Trimming removed 5 bases from V and 6 bases from J; junction bases left unmatched: 9. Germline V CDR1 and CDR2: MDHEN, SYDVKM. CDR3 bases: TGTGCCAGCAGTAAGGGACTAGCGGGAGATATTACCAATGAGCAGTTCTTC. It codes for CASSKGLAGDITNEQFF. Filled out from reference TRBV28 and TRBJ2-1, the complete variable domain reads DVKVTQSSRYLVKRTGEKVFLECVQDMDHENMFWYRQDPGLGLRLIYFSYDVKMKEKGDIPEGYSVSREKKERFSLILESASTNQTSMYLCASSKGLAGDITNEQFFGPGTRLTVL.

J is TRBJ2-7 and V is TRBV5-1; 10 nucleotides align to TRBD2. V shed 0 bases and J 3 bases; nucleotides not matched to a gene: 6. Germline CDR1 and CDR2: SGHRS and YFSETQ. This CDR3 comprises 16 residues. For the CDR3, the DNA is TGCGCCAGCAGCTTGGGGCCCAGCGGGGGGGACTACGAGCAGTACTTC. Translating it yields CASSLGPSGGDYEQYF.

The rearrangement joins TRBV2 to TRBJ2-5, with D uncertain. This CDR3 contains 12 residues. The ends were cut back, 7 bases at V and 1 base at J, with 7 bases in the middle. Germline CDR1 and CDR2: SNHLY and FYNNEI. The CDR3 loop reads CASNSGQETQYF. In DNA, the CDR3 is TGTGCCAGCAACTCGGGCCAAGAGACCCAGTACTTC. Combining the CDR3 with reference TRBV2 and TRBJ2-5 gives the whole variable domain EPEVTQTPSHQVTQMGQEVILRCVPISNHLYFYWYRQILGQKVEFLVSFYNNEISEKSEIFDDQFSVERPDGSNFTLKIRSTKLEDSAMYFCASNSGQETQYFGPGTRLLVL.